This T cell receptor (delta chain) was recovered during a study of gamma-delta T cells after stem cell transplantation (dated by TCRdb to the mid-2010s). The library relied on RT-PCR. The listed sequencing device is Illumina MiSeq. Identical DNA sequences were merged into single rows after TCRdb reprocessed the public reads with CATT. The sample yields more than 2,500 delta-chain clones; 4% to 6% were counted once. The ten largest clones represent roughly 30% of the sample. This clone is termed medium-sized (0.01 to 0.1%). This receptor's antigen is unknown. Nothing much larger sits one base from this clone, and base qualities are not available. Via the germline V gene, CDR1 is GEAIGNYY and CDR2 EKD. Unmatched junction bases come to 2, with V trimmed by 0 bases and J by 4 bases. Including the terminal cysteine and phenylalanine, the CDR3 comprises 15 residues. Only the CDR3 DNA is retained, 45 bases long and in frame from the first base.

Recombination connected TRDV2 to TRDJ1; 12 bases in between match TRDD3. This TCR derives from a human donor. It is not recorded whose cells these are; they may come from a transplant donor. The sequencing input was gamma-delta T cells. The CDR3 region reads CACDTLGDTDDKLIF. At the DNA level, the sequence is TGTGCCTGTGACACCCTGGGGGATACGGACGATAAACTCATCTTT.